The clone carrying this TCR beta chain appeared once. The germline V and J ends were trimmed by 3 bases and 2 bases, with 11 bases remaining between them. This CDR3 contains 15 residues. The data were obtained in a study of Graves' ophthalmopathy and Graves' hyperthyroidism. Scientists amplified the TCR beta CDR3 regions from RNA transcripts. HTBI primers served in a first-round RT-PCR, which a second-round multiplex PCR followed. TCRdb re-derived calls from the multiplex PCR reads in MiXCR, one entry per CDR3 protein. In the table there are 200,000 to 300,000 distinct CDR3 sequences, approximately 42% of which are singletons.

The chain employs TRBV12-3 or TRBV12-4 and TRBJ1-3; the D is unclear. This sequence was found in an adult man with Graves' ophthalmopathy. Sequenced material: peripheral blood. Written as DNA, the CDR3 is TGTGCCAGCAGTTTTCGAGGGCCGGCTGGAAACACCATATATTTT. Amino acid sequence: CASSFRGPAGNTIYF.